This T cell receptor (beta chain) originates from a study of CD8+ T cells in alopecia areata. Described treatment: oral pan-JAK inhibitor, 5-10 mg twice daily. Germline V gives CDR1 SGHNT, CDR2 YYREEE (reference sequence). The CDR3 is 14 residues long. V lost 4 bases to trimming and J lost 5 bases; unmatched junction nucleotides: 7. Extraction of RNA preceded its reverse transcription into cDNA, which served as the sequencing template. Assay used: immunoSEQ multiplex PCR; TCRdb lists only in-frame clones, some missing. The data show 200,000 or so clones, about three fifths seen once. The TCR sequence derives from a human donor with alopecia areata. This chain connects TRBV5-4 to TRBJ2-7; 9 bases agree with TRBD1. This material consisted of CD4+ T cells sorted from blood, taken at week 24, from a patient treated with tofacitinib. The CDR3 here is CASSIGTGSHEQYF. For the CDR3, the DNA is TGTGCCAGCAGCATAGGGACAGGGAGCCACGAGCAGTACTTC.